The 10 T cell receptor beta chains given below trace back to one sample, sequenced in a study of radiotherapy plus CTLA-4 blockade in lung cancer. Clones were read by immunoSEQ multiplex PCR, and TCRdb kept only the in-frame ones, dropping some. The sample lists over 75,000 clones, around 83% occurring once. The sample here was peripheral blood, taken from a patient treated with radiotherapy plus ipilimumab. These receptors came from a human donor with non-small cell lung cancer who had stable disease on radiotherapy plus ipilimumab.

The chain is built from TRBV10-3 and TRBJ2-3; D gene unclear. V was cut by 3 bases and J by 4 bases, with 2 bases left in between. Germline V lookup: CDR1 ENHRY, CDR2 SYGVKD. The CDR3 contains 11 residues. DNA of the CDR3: TGTGCCATCAGTGATGCAGATACGCAGTATTTT. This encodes CAISDADTQYF.

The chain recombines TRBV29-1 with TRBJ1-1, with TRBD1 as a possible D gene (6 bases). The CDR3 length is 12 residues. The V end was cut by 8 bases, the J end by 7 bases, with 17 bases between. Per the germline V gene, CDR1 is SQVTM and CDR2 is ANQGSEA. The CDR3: CSCYREADEAFF. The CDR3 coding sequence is TGCAGCTGCTACAGGGAAGCCGATGAAGCTTTCTTT.

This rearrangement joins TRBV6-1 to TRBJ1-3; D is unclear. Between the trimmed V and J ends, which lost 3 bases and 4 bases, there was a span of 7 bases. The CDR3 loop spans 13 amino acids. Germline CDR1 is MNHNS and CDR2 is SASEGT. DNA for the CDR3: TGTGCCAGCAGTGATGGCCAGGGAAACACCATATATTTT. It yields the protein CASSDGQGNTIYF.

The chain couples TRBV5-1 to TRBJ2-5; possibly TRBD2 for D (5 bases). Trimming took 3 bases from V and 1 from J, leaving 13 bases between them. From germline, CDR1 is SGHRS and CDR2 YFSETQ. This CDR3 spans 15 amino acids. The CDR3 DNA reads TGCGCCAGCAGCTCTCAGCGGAACCCCCAAGAGACCCAGTACTTC. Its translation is CASSSQRNPQETQYF. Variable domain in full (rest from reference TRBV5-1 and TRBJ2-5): KAGVTQTPRYLIKTRGQQVTLSCSPISGHRSVSWYQQTPGQGLQFLFEYFSETQRNKGNFPGRFSGRQFSNSRSEMNVSTLELGDSALYLCASSSQRNPQETQYFGPGTRLLVL.

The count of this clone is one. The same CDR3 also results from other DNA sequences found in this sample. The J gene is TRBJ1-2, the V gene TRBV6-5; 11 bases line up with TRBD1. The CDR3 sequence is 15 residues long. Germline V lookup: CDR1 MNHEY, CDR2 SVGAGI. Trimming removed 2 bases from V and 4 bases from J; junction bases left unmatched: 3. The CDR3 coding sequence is TGTGCCAGCAGTTACGGGACAGGGGGAGTCTATGGCTACACCTTC. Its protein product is CASSYGTGGVYGYTF.

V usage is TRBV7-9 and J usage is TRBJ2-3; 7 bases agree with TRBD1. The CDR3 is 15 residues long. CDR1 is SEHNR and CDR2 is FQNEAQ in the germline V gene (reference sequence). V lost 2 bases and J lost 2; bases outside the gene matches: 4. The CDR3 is CASSLLQGVTDTQYF. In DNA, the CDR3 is TGTGCCAGCAGCTTACTCCAGGGGGTCACAGATACGCAGTATTTT.

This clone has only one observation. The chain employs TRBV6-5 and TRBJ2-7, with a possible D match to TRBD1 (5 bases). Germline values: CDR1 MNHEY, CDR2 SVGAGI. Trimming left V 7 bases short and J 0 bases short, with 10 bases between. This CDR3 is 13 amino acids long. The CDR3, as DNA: TGTGCCAGCACTCAGGGTCTCTCCTACGAGCAGTACTTC. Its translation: CASTQGLSYEQYF.

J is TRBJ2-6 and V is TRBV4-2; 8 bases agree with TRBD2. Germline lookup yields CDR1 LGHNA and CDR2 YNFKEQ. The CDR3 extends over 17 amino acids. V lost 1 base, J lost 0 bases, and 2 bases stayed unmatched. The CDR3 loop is CASSQGTSSSGANVLTF. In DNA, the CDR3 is TGTGCCAGCAGCCAAGGGACTAGCAGCTCTGGGGCCAACGTCCTGACTTTC.

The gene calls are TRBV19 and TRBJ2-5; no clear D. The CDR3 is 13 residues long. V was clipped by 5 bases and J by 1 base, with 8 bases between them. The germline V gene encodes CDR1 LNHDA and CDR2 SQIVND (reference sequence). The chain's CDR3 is CASSRAFQETQYF. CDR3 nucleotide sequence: TGTGCCAGTAGTCGGGCTTTCCAAGAGACCCAGTACTTC.

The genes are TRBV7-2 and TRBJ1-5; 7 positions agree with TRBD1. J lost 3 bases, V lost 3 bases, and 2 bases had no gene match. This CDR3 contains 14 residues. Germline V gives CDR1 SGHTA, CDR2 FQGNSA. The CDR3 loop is CASSLGQLNQPQHF. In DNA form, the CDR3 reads TGTGCCAGCAGCTTGGGACAGCTCAATCAGCCCCAGCATTTT.